This paragraph covers one TCR beta chain sequence. What it recognizes is unknown. These data are taken from a study of T cell repertoires in cytomegalovirus infection. Turning to the study itself: In public TCR beta signatures, there were indications of both CMV infection and matching HLA type. Study-wide points: There were carriers of CMV plus the relevant HLA, and cumulative public TCR beta family frequency identified them. Across the ex vivo response, the dominant clonotypes were HLA-C-restricted CMV-specific TCR beta clonotypes.

TCRdb reprocessed the reads with MiXCR, giving one entry per CDR3 protein. Of fewer than 550,000 distinct CDR3 sequences in the sample, approximately 31% are singletons; the top ten hold roughly 13%. Germline CDR1 MGHRA, CDR2 YSYEKL. The J segment lost 6 bases and the V segment lost 3 bases, leaving 3 bases of the junction unmatched. The length of the CDR3 is 14 residues. The TCR was taken from a human donor in good health (CMV status not recorded). Some clones in this sample may be carry-over from other donors' samples. Sequencing was carried out using PBMCs. This chain connects TRBV4-1 to TRBJ2-2, with 8 bases matching TRBD2. CDR3 in amino acids: CASSHGGAAGELFF. DNA of the CDR3: TGCGCCAGCAGCCACGGGGGGGCGGCCGGGGAGCTGTTTTTT.